This TCR beta chain appears in the sequencing data of a study of tumor and adjacent non-tumor tissue in lung cancer. Study-wide findings and caveats: Top 100 clones took a larger repertoire share in normal lung.

CDR1 and CDR2 from the germline V gene are WSHSY and SAAADI. This CDR3 comprises 15 residues. V gave up 7 bases and J gave up 10 bases, with 23 bases separating them. RNA was extracted from bulk tissue without any cell sorting. TCRbeta libraries were built with three rounds of nested PCR, modified from ARM-PCR. One entry per CDR3 protein, called by TCRdb with MiXCR from the multiplex PCR reads. The sample yields fewer than 120,000 distinct CDR3 sequences, approximately 80% seen once. Turning to this clonotype: Antigen specificity is unknown.

The sample consisted of lung tumor tissue. This TCR derives from a man aged 65-85 years with non-small cell lung cancer. This chain connects TRBV10-2 to TRBJ2-1; the D gene could be TRBD1 or TRBD2 (5 bases each). This chain's CDR3 is CASKSPGPSFQEQFF. CDR3 bases: TGCGCCAGCAAGTCCCCGGGACCCTCTTTTCAAGAGCAGTTCTTC.